Listed below are T cell receptor beta chains from one sample, sequenced in a study of T cells after yellow fever vaccination. Using its own MiXCR run on the 5' RACE reads, TCRdb lists one record per CDR3 protein. The table includes 95,000 to 150,000 distinct CDR3 sequences, more than 6% detected once. The sample consisted of CD4+ T cells sorted from PBMCs, taken more than 8 days after the first yellow fever vaccination. These receptors came from a man younger than 35 who received the YFV17D yellow fever vaccine. Both conserved end residues are part of each CDR3. Fields, in order: V gene, D gene, CDR3 protein. The D gene is left open where the match is weak.

>TRBV9|TRBD2
CASSVTAGGFNEQFF
>TRBV9|NA
CASSVGTFPSTDTQYF
>TRBV4-1|NA
CASSPPGSLGFETQYF
>TRBV20-1|NA
CSARMAGVDSPLHF
>TRBV28|NA
CASSTSGRYQETQYF
>TRBV20-1|TRBD2
CSARGLAGGLAGEQFF
>TRBV5-1|NA
CASSHTLDTIVF
>TRBV28|NA
CASSFQGGNIQYF
>TRBV11-2|NA
CAWGALGTEAFF
>TRBV3-1|TRBD1
CASSLAGTVYEQYF
>TRBV19|NA
CASRWRAGKLFF
>TRBV9|NA
CASSVAVDTQYF
>TRBV5-1|TRBD1
CASSNPGQGNYGYTF
>TRBV27|NA
CASSFLNTQYF
>TRBV18|NA
CASSPDDGYGYTF
>TRBV4-3|NA
CASSQSYRVNTEAFF
>TRBV4-1|NA
CASSQEHVYYGYTF
>TRBV7-8|NA
CASSRAAHNEQFF
>TRBV7-6|NA
CASSLSGETQYF
>TRBV18|NA
CASSPPISDTDTQYF
>TRBV7-2|NA
CGSSLGRDAWGETQYF
>TRBV6-5|NA
CASSYSGIRVGEQYF
>TRBV5-1|TRBD1
CASMVGGQLNYGYTF
>TRBV4-1|NA
CASSINRVGRPGAFF
>TRBV28|TRBD1
CASSSGQEGEKLFF
>TRBV12-3/TRBV12-4|NA
CASSFPSGNEQFF
>TRBV7-6|TRBD2
CASSRGLAGTRKDTQYF
>TRBV30|NA
CAWSVVNGVRKTQYF
>TRBV7-9|NA
CASRDSGGDTQYF
>TRBV12-3/TRBV12-4|TRBD1
CASGLQGAVTGELFF
>TRBV18|TRBD1
CASSKTRGQETQYF
>TRBV20-1|TRBD1
CSALQGADEAFF
>TRBV28|NA
CASGTATNQPQHF
>TRBV12-3/TRBV12-4|TRBD1
CASSPREGAFGGELFF
>TRBV19|NA
CASRPEAGESFF
>TRBV12-3/TRBV12-4|NA
CASSITNSYEQYF
>TRBV20-1|NA
CSASGGGRTNTQYF